The 9 T cell receptor beta chains in this list originate from one sample, sequenced in a study of T-cell reconstitution after alpha-beta-depleted transplantation in children. Preparation of the TCRbeta library was carried out with unique molecular identifiers. One entry per CDR3 protein results from TCRdb running MiXCR on the PCR reads. The sample contains 550,000 to 600,000 distinct CDR3 sequences, roughly 23% of which appear only once. Material: PBMCs, mostly from graft donor cells, obtained 360 days after TCRalphabeta/CD19-depleted stem cell transplant. The source is a boy in the first two years of life who had a stem cell transplant for acute myeloid leukemia, so the T cells may come from the graft donor.

This clonotype was seen only once. The chain uses TRBV30 and TRBJ2-1; 8 nucleotides line up with TRBD2. V lost 8 bases, J lost 7 bases, and 10 bases stayed unmatched. The CDR3 is made up of 13 amino acids. Germline V gene sequence: CDR1 GTSNPN, CDR2 SVGIG (reference sequence). The CDR3 protein is CARAGLAWNEQFF. The CDR3 DNA reads TGTGCCCGGGCTGGACTAGCATGGAATGAGCAGTTCTTC. The whole variable domain, remainder taken from reference TRBV30 and TRBJ2-1, is SQTIHQWPATLVQPVGSPLSLECTVEGTSNPNLYWYRQAAGRGLQLLFYSVGIGQISSEVPQNLSASRPQDRQFILSSKKLLLSDSGFYLCARAGLAWNEQFFGPGTRLTVL.

This clonotype was recorded many times. The rearrangement links TRBV7-2 to TRBJ2-2; D perhaps matches TRBD2 (5 bases). The V gene lost 3 bases and the J gene lost 5 bases, with 13 bases spanning the gap. Germline assignment: CDR1 SGHTA and CDR2 FQGNSA. The CDR3 totals 15 residues. In nucleotides, the CDR3 is TGTGCCAGCAGCTTCGGAGGAACGGGTACCGGGGAGCTGTTTTTT. It is translated as CASSFGGTGTGELFF.

This clonotype was picked up a small number of times. This chain connects TRBV12-3 or TRBV12-4 to TRBJ1-2; TRBD1 agrees at 7 bases. V lost 0 bases, J lost 7 bases, and 2 bases stayed unmatched. The CDR3 runs to 13 residues. This CDR3 reads CASSLAGGTGYTF. For the CDR3, the DNA is TGTGCCAGCAGTTTAGCAGGGGGCACTGGCTACACCTTC.

This sequence joins TRBV5-1 and TRBJ1-2; 12 bases map to TRBD1. V dropped 0 bases and J dropped 8; count of bases not matched to a gene: 8. Germline CDR1 reads SGHRS; CDR2 reads YFSETQ. The CDR3 extends over 16 amino acids. Here the CDR3 DNA reads TGCGCCAGCAGCTTGGAAGGTTCTGGGACAGGGGGCGGCTACACCTTC. Translating it yields CASSLEGSGTGGGYTF.

Concerning this clonotype itself: With a much larger clone just one base away, this may be a read error. This CDR3 is missing its conserved last phenylalanine or tryptophan, likely due to a read error. V usage is TRBV6-2 or TRBV6-3 and J usage is TRBJ2-7, with 10 bases identical to TRBD1. V lost 4 bases, J lost 3 bases, and 6 bases stayed unmatched. The germline V gene has CDR1 MNHEY and CDR2 SVGEGT. CDR3 size: 15 residues. The CDR3 loop reads CASSSWTGGSYEQYA. In nucleotides, the CDR3 is TGTGCCAGCAGTTCCTGGACAGGGGGAAGCTACGAGCAGTACGCC.

This clonotype was counted a few times. The J gene is TRBJ2-5, the V gene TRBV5-1; D is perhaps TRBD1 (6 bases). CDR1 is SGHRS, CDR2 YFSETQ, per germline. V dropped 2 bases and J dropped 4 bases, with 12 bases sitting between them. The CDR3 contains 14 residues. CDR3 coding DNA: TGCGCCAGCAGCTTACAGGGCAGGACAGAGACCCAGTACTTC. Translation: CASSLQGRTETQYF.

This clonotype was seen repeatedly, ten times or more. The genes are TRBV6-5 and TRBJ2-7; D remains unclear. V gave up 0 bases and J gave up 2 bases, with 20 bases separating them. The CDR3 covers 18 residues. Germline CDR1 MNHEY, CDR2 SVGAGI. The CDR3 DNA sequence: TGTGCCAGCAGTTACTCGAATAGGAAGGGTAATTCGGCCTACGAGCAGTACTTC. This translates into CASSYSNRKGNSAYEQYF.

V gene TRBV5-5 combines with J gene TRBJ1-1, with 7 bases lining up with TRBD1. The J segment lost 0 bases and the V segment lost 3 bases, leaving 2 bases of the junction unmatched. Per the germline V gene, CDR1 is SGHKS and CDR2 is YYEKEE (reference sequence). The CDR3 is made up of 14 amino acids. CDR3 sequence reads: CASSWDSLNTEAFF. CDR3 DNA sequence: TGTGCCAGCAGCTGGGACAGCCTGAACACTGAAGCTTTCTTT.

The CDR3 loop reads CASQNSGGADTGELFF. The CDR3 bases are TGTGCCAGCCAGAATAGCGGGGGGGCCGACACCGGGGAGCTGTTTTTT. This sequence joins TRBV6-1 and TRBJ2-2; 11 bases align to TRBD2. This CDR3 contains 16 residues. Germline CDR1 reads MNHNS; CDR2 reads SASEGT. Trimming removed 8 bases from V and 3 bases from J; junction bases left unmatched: 8.